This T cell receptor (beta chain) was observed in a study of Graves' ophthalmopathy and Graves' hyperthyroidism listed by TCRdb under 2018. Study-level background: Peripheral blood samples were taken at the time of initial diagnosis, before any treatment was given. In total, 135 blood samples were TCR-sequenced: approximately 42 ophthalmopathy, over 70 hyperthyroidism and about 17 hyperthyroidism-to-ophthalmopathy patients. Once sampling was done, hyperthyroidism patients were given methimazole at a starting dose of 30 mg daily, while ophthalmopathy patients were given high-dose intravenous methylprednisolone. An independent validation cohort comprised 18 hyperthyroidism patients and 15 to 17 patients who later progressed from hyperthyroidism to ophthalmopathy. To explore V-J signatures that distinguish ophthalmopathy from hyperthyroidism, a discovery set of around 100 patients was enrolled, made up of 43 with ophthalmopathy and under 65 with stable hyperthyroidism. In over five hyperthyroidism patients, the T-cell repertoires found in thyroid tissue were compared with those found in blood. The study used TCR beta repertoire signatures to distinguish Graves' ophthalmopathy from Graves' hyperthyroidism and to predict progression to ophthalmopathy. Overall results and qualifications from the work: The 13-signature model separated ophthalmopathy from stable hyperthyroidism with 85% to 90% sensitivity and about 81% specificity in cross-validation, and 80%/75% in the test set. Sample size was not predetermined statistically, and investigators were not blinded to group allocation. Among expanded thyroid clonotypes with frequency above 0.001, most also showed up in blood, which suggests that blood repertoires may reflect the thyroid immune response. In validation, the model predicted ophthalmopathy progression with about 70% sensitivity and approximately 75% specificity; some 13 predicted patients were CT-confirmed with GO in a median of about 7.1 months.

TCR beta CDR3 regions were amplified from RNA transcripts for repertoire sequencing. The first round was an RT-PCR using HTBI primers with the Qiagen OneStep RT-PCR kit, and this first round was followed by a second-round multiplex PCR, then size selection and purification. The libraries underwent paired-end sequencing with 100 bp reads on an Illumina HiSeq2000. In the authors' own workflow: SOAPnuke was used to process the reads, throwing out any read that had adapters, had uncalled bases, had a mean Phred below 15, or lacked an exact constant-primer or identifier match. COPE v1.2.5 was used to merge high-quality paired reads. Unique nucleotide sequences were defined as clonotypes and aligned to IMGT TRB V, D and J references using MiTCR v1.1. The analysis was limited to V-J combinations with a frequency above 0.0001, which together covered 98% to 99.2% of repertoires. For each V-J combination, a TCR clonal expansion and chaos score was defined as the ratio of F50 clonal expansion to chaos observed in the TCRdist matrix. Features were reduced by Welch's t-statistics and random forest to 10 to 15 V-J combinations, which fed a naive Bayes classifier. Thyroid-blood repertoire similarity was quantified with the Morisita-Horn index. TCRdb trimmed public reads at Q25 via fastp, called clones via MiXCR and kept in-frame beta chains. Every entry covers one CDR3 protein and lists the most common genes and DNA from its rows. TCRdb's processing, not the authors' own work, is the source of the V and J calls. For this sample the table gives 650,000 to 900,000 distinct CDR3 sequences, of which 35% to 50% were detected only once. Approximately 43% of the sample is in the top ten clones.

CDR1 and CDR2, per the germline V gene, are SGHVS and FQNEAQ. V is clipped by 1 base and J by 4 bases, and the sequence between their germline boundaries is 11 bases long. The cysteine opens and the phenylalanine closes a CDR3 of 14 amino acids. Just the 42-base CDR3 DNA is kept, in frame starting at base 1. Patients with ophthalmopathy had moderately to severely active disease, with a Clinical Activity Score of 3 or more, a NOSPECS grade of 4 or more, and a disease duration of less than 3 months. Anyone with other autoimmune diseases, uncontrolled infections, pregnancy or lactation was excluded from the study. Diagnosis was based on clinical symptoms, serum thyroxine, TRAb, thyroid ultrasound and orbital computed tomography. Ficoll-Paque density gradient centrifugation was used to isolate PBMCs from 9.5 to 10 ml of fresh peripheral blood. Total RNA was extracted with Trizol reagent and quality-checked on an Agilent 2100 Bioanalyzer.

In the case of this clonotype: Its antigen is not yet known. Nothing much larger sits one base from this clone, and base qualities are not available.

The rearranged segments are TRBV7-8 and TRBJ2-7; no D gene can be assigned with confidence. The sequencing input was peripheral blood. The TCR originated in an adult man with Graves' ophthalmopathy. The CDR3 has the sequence CASSLESLHYEQYF. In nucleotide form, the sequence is TGTGCCAGCAGCTTAGAGTCCCTCCATTACGAGCAGTACTTC.